One TCR beta chain is described in this entry. Its antigen is as yet unknown. The sample is drawn from a study of PD-1 blockade in classical Hodgkin lymphoma. Study-level findings and limits: Exclusion was applied to patients who started nivolumab under 1 year after ASCT. Compared with healthy donors, newly diagnosed patients reportedly showed lower baseline TCR diversity.

Germline V CDR1 and CDR2: ENHRY, SYGVKD. This CDR3 contains 15 residues. V lost 6 bases to trimming and J lost 1 base, with 15 bases between them. Data came from immunoSEQ multiplex PCR; TCRdb stores just in-frame clones and leaves some out. The repertoire includes 80,000 to 100,000 clones, roughly 92% of them detected once, and roughly 2.8% sits in the top ten. Autologous stem cell transplantation was followed by relapse in every patient, and brentuximab vedotin exposure varied. Responses achieved at best were complete response, partial response or progressive disease. This sequence was found in a human donor with classical Hodgkin lymphoma. The gene calls are TRBV10-3 and TRBJ1-1, with no clear D. This sample comprised peripheral blood mononuclear cells (PBMCs), obtained at baseline. The CDR3 DNA reads TGTGCCATCAGCCAGAGATCGCAGGCGAACACTGAAGCTTTCTTT. Its translation: CAISQRSQANTEAFF.